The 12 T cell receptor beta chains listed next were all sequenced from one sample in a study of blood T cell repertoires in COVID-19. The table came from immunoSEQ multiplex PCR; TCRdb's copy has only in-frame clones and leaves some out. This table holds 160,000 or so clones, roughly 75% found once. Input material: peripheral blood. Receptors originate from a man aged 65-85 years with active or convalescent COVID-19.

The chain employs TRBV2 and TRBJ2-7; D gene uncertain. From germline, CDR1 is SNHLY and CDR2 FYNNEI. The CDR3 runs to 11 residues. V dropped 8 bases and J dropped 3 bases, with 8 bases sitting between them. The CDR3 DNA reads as TGTGCCAGCTCACGGGTCTACGAGCAGTACTTC. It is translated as CASSRVYEQYF.

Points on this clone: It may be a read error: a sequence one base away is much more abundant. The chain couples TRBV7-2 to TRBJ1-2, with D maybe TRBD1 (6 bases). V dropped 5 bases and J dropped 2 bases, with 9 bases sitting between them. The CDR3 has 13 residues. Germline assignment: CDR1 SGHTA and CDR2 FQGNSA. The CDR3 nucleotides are TGTGCCAGCAGCGCCGACAGGAACTATGGCTACACCTTC. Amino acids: CASSADRNYGYTF.

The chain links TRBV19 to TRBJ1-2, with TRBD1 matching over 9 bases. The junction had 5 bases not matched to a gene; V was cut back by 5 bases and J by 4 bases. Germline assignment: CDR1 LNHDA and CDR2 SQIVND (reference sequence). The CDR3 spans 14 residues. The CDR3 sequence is CASSPGQGTYGYTF. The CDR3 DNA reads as TGTGCCAGTAGTCCGGGACAGGGTACCTATGGCTACACCTTC. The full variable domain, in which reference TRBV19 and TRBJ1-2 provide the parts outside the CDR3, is DGGITQSPKYLFRKEGQNVTLSCEQNLNHDAMYWYRQDPGQGLRLIYYSQIVNDFQKGDIAEGYSVSREKKESFPLTVTSAQKNPTAFYLCASSPGQGTYGYTFGSGTRLTVV.

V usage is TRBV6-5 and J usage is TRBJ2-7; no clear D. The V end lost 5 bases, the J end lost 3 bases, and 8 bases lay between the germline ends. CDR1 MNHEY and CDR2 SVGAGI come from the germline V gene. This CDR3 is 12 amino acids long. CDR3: CASSPPFYEQYF. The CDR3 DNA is TGTGCCAGCAGTCCTCCTTTCTACGAGCAGTACTTC.

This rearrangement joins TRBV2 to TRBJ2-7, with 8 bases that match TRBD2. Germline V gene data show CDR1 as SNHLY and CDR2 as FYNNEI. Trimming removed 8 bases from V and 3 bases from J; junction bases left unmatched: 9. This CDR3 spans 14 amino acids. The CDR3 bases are TGTGCCAGCGACTTCAGAACTAGCGGCTACGAGCAGTACTTC. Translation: CASDFRTSGYEQYF. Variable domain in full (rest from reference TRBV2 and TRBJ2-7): EPEVTQTPSHQVTQMGQEVILRCVPISNHLYFYWYRQILGQKVEFLVSFYNNEISEKSEIFDDQFSVERPDGSNFTLKIRSTKLEDSAMYFCASDFRTSGYEQYFGPGTRLTVT.

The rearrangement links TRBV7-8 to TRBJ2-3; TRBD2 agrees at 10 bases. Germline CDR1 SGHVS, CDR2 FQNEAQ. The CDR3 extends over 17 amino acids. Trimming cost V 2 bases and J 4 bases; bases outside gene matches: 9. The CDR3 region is CASSLISGGAGADTQYF. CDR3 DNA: TGTGCCAGCAGCTTAATAAGCGGGGGGGCGGGAGCAGATACGCAGTATTTT.

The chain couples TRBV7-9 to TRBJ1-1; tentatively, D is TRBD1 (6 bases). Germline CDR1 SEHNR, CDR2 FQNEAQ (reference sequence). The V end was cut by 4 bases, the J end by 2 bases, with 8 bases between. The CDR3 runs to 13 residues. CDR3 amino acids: CASSSTGNTEAFF. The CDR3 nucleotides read TGTGCCAGCAGCTCGACAGGAAACACTGAAGCTTTCTTT.

CDR3 residues: CASSALRADEQFF. The CDR3 region has the DNA TGTGCCAGTAGTGCCCTGAGGGCGGATGAGCAGTTCTTC. The chain is built from TRBV19 and TRBJ2-1; a weak D match, TRBD2 (5 bases). The CDR3 covers 13 residues. V lost 5 bases and J 8 bases, leaving 13 bases between the germline ends. Germline CDR1 LNHDA, CDR2 SQIVND (reference sequence).

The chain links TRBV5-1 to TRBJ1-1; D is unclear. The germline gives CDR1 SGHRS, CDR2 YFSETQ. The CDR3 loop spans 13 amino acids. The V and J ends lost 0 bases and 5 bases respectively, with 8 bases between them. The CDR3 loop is CASSLVRETEAFF. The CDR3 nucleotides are TGCGCCAGCAGCTTGGTTCGGGAGACTGAAGCTTTCTTT.

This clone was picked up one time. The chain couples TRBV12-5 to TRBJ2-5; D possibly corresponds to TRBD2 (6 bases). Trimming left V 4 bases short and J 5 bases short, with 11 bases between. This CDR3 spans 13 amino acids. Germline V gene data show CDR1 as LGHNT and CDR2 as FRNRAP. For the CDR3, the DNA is TGTGCTAGTGGTTCCGGGAGTGGTGAGACCCAGTACTTC. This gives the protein CASGSGSGETQYF.

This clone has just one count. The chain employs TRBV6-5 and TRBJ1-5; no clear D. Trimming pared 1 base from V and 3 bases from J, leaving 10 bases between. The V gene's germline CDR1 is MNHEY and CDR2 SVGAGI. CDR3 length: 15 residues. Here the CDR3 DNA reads TGTGCCAGCAGTTACTTGAATCTACCCAATCAGCCCCAGCATTTT. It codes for CASSYLNLPNQPQHF.

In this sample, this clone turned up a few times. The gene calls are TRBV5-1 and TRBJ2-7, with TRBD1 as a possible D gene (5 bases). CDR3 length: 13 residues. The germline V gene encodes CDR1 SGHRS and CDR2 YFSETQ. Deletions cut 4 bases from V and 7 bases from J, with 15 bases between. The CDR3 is CASSQRGWQEQYF. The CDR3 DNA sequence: TGCGCCAGCAGCCAAAGGGGATGGCAAGAGCAGTACTTC. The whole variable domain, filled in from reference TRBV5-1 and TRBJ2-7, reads KAGVTQTPRYLIKTRGQQVTLSCSPISGHRSVSWYQQTPGQGLQFLFEYFSETQRNKGNFPGRFSGRQFSNSRSEMNVSTLELGDSALYLCASSQRGWQEQYFGPGTRLTVT.